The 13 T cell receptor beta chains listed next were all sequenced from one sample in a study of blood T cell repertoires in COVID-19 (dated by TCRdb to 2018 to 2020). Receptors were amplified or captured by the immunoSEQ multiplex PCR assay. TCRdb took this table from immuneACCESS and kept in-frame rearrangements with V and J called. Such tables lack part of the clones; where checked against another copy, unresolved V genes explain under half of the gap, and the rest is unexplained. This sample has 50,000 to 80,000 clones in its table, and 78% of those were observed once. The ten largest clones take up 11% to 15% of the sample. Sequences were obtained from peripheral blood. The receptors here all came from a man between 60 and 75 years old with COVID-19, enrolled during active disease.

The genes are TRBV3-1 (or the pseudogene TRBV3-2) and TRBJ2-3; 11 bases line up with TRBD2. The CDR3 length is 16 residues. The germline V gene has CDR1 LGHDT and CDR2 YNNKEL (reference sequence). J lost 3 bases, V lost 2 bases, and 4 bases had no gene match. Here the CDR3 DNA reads TGTGCCAGCAGCCAACTAGCGGGGGGATTAACAGATACGCAGTATTTT. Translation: CASSQLAGGLTDTQYF.

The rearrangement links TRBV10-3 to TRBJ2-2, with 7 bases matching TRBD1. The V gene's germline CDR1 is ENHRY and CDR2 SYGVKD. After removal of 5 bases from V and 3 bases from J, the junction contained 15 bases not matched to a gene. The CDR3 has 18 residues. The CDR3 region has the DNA TGTGCCATCAGTTCGATGACAGGGAGAATAGGGGACACCGGGGAGCTGTTTTTT. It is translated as CAISSMTGRIGDTGELFF.

Here the CDR3 reads CASSQGTGTEQFF. The CDR3 region has the DNA TGTGCCAGCAGCCAAGGGACAGGGACTGAGCAGTTCTTC. The chain employs TRBV14 and TRBJ2-1; 8 bases fit TRBD1. Germline-derived CDR1 and CDR2 are SGHDN and FVKESK. The junction had 2 bases not matched to a gene; V was cut back by 1 base and J by 9 bases. This CDR3 region has 13 residues. The full variable domain, completed using reference TRBV14 and TRBJ2-1, is EAGVTQFPSHSVIEKGQTVTLRCDPISGHDNLYWYRRVMGKEIKFLLHFVKESKQDESGMPNNRFLAERTGGTYSTLKVQPAELEDSGVYFCASSQGTGTEQFFGPGTRLTVL.

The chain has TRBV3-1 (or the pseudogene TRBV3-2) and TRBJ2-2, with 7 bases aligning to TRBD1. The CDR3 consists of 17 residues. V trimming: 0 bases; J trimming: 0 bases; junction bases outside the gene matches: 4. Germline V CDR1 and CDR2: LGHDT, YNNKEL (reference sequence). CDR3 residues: CASSQELGQPNTGELFF. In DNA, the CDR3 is TGTGCCAGCAGCCAAGAGTTGGGACAGCCGAACACCGGGGAGCTGTTTTTT.

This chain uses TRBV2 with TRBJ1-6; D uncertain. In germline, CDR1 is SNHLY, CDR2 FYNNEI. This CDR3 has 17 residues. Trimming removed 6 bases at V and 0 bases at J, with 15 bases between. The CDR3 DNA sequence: TGTGCCAGCAGCGAGGGCTCCTGGAGCTCCTATAATTCACCCCTCCACTTT. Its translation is CASSEGSWSSYNSPLHF.

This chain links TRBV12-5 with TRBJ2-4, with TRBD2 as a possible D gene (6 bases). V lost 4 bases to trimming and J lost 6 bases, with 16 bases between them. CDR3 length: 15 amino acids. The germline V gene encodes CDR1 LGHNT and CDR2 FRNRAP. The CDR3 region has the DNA TGTGCTAGTGGTTGGGGGGACGCCGGGGGAAACATTCAGTACTTC. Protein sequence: CASGWGDAGGNIQYF.

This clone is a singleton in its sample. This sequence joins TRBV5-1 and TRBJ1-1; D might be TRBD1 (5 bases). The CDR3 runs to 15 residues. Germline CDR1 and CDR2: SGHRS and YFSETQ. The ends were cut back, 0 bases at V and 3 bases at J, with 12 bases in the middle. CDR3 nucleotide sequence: TGCGCCAGCAGCTTGGCCGGGGGGGTTTACACTGAAGCTTTCTTT. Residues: CASSLAGGVYTEAFF.

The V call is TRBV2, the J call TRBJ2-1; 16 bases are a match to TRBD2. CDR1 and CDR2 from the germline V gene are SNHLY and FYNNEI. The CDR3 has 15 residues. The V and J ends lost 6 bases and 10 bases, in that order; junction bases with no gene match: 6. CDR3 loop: CASRPGLAGGVEQFF. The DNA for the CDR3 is TGTGCCAGCAGACCGGGACTAGCGGGAGGGGTGGAGCAGTTCTTC.

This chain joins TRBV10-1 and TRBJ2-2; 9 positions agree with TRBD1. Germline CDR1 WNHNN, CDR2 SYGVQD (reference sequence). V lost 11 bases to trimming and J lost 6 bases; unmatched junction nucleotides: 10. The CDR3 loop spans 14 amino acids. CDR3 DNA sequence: TGCGCCTCTACGCCGGGACAGGGTTCCGGGGAGCTGTTTTTT. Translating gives CASTPGQGSGELFF.

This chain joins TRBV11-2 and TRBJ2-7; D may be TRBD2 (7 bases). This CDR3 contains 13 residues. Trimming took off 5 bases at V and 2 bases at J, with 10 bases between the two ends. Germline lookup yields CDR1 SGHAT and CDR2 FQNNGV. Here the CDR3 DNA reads TGTGCCAGCAGCGGCGGGGGCCCCTACGAGCAGTACTTC. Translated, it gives CASSGGGPYEQYF. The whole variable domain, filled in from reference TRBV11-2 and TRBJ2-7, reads EAGVAQSPRYKIIEKRQSVAFWCNPISGHATLYWYQQILGQGPKLLIQFQNNGVVDDSQLPKDRFSAERLKGVDSTLKIQPAKLEDSAVYLCASSGGGPYEQYFGPGTRLTVT.

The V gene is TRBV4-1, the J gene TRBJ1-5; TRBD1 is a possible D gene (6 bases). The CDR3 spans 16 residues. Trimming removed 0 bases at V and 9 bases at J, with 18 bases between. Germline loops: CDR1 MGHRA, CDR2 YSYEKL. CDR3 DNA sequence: TGCGCCAGCAGCCAAGAGGGGGCCCGGTCCTCTCTGCCCCAGCATTTT. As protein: CASSQEGARSSLPQHF.

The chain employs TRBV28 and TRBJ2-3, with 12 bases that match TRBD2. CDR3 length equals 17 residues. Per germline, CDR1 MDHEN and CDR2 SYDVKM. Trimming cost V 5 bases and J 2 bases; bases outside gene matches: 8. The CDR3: CASSVLAGGPPTDTQYF. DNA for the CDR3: TGTGCCAGCAGTGTCCTAGCGGGAGGGCCCCCCACAGATACGCAGTATTTT.

DNA for the CDR3: TGTGCCAGCAGCCCCCGATTGATAGTTAATGAGCAGTTCTTC. Encoded protein: CASSPRLIVNEQFF. V gene TRBV27 combines with J gene TRBJ2-1; unclear D gene. Germline-derived CDR1 and CDR2 are MNHEY and SMNVEV (reference sequence). V was cut by 6 bases and J by 7 bases, with 16 bases left in between. The CDR3 spans 14 residues.